One and the same sample provided the 32 T cell receptor beta chains below, sequenced in a study of blood T cell repertoires in COVID-19 (dated by TCRdb to the early 2020s). The receptor library was made with the immunoSEQ multiplex PCR assay. In its TCRdb copy, this immuneACCESS table keeps in-frame sequences only and misses some clones. Where compared with another copy, unresolved V genes explain less than half of these, and the others have no known cause. The sample contains about 140,000 clones, over 75% of them found a single time. Of the sample, 1.6% is held by the ten largest clones. Input material: peripheral blood. All receptors come from a human donor in a cohort sampled during active COVID-19.

V is TRBV5-6 and J is TRBJ1-2; no reliable D call. Per germline, CDR1 SGHDT and CDR2 YYEEEE. The CDR3 totals 13 residues. V was trimmed by 2 bases and J by 6 bases, leaving 11 bases between them. CDR3 bases: TGTGCCAGCAGCTTATGGATTGAGGATGGCTACACCTTC. Translating it yields CASSLWIEDGYTF.

V usage is TRBV19 and J usage is TRBJ2-2, with TRBD2 matching 11 bases. With V trimmed by 5 bases and J by 5 bases, 7 bases remained unmatched. This CDR3 spans 16 amino acids. Germline CDR1 and CDR2: LNHDA and SQIVND (reference sequence). CDR3 coding DNA: TGTGCCAGTAGTCTTAGCGGGAGGGCCCTTACCGGGGAGCTGTTTTTT. Its translation: CASSLSGRALTGELFF.

The chain combines TRBV5-8 with TRBJ2-3; D unresolved. Germline V lookup: CDR1 SGHTS, CDR2 YDEGEE. The V gene lost 3 bases and the J gene lost 2 bases, with 7 bases spanning the gap. There are 13 residues in the CDR3. CDR3 nucleotides: TGTGCCAGCAGCTCGAGACTCACAGATACGCAGTATTTT. Translated: CASSSRLTDTQYF.

This chain joins TRBV7-9 and TRBJ1-2; no clear D gene. This CDR3 has 12 amino acids. Trimming removed 5 bases at V and 12 bases at J, with 16 bases between. Germline values: CDR1 SEHNR, CDR2 FQNEAQ (reference sequence). The CDR3 DNA follows: TGTGCCAGCAGCACCTTTGACATCCCTGACACCTTC. It encodes CASSTFDIPDTF.

This clone was counted only a few times. The J gene is TRBJ2-1, the V gene TRBV6-2 or TRBV6-3; D remains ambiguous. Trimming stripped 5 bases from V and 0 bases from J, with 11 bases between. Germline V CDR1 and CDR2: MNHEY, SVGEGT. There are 15 residues in the CDR3. Here the CDR3 reads CASSPTLASYNEQFF. The CDR3 DNA reads TGTGCCAGCAGTCCGACTTTGGCCTCCTACAATGAGCAGTTCTTC.

This chain links TRBV15 with TRBJ2-1; no firm D call. The length of the CDR3 is 14 residues. CDR1 and CDR2 (germline): LNHNV, YYDKDF (reference sequence). Trimming took 0 bases from V and 7 from J, leaving 10 bases between them. In DNA form, the CDR3 reads TGTGCCACCAGCAGAGAGACTCTCTGGAATGAGCAGTTCTTC. It is translated as CATSRETLWNEQFF.

The V and J genes are TRBV28 and TRBJ2-5; D is possibly TRBD2 (5 bases). CDR1 and CDR2 from the germline V gene are MDHEN and SYDVKM. This CDR3 has 15 amino acids. V was clipped by 5 bases and J by 1 base, with 14 bases between them. The CDR3 DNA sequence: TGTGCCAGCAGTCTCCCCCAGCGGTTCCAAGAGACCCAGTACTTC. This sequence encodes CASSLPQRFQETQYF.

The chain combines TRBV3-1 (or the pseudogene TRBV3-2) with TRBJ2-5; 10 bases match TRBD1. V was clipped by 3 bases and J by 0 bases; unmatched bases: 4. The germline CDR1 and CDR2 sequences are LGHDT and YNNKEL (reference sequence). The CDR3 totals 16 residues. The CDR3 sequence: CASSHPGTGDQETQYF. The CDR3 DNA reads TGTGCCAGCAGCCATCCCGGGACAGGGGACCAAGAGACCCAGTACTTC.

The chain recombines TRBV5-1 with TRBJ1-1; a possible D gene is TRBD1 (5 bases). This CDR3 comprises 15 residues. V lost 5 bases and J lost 0, with 14 bases in between. Germline CDR1 SGHRS, CDR2 YFSETQ. The CDR3 DNA reads TGCGCCAGCAGTATTACAGGCAATATGAACACTGAAGCTTTCTTT. This encodes CASSITGNMNTEAFF.

This clone was counted a few times. The chain carries TRBV20-1 and TRBJ2-3, with D possibly TRBD1 on 6 matching bases. Trimming removed 3 bases at V and 0 bases at J, with 13 bases between. The germline V gene has CDR1 DFQATT and CDR2 SNEGSKA (reference sequence). The CDR3 sequence is 15 residues long. In DNA form, the CDR3 reads TGCAGTGCTAGTACAGGGCTCCTGAGCACAGATACGCAGTATTTT. It encodes CSASTGLLSTDTQYF.

This clone appeared once. V usage is TRBV7-3 and J usage is TRBJ2-2; TRBD1 might be the D (5 bases). The CDR3 is made up of 15 amino acids. The V and J ends lost 3 bases and 0 bases respectively, with 8 bases between them. Germline assignment: CDR1 SGHTA and CDR2 FQGTGA. CDR3 in amino acids: CASSLQGPNTGELFF. In nucleotides, the CDR3 is TGTGCCAGCAGCTTGCAGGGTCCGAACACCGGGGAGCTGTTTTTT.

This clone was detected a few times. V usage is TRBV19 and J usage is TRBJ1-5, with 11 bases fitting TRBD1. Germline CDR1 LNHDA, CDR2 SQIVND (reference sequence). After removal of 4 bases from V and 5 bases from J, the junction contained 10 bases not matched to a gene. This CDR3 region has 17 residues. The CDR3 region has the DNA TGTGCCAGTAGTAGGACAGGGGGCTTTTATTCTTATCAGCCCCAGCATTTT. It specifies CASSRTGGFYSYQPQHF. Variable domain in full (rest from reference TRBV19 and TRBJ1-5): DGGITQSPKYLFRKEGQNVTLSCEQNLNHDAMYWYRQDPGQGLRLIYYSQIVNDFQKGDIAEGYSVSREKKESFPLTVTSAQKNPTAFYLCASSRTGGFYSYQPQHFGDGTRLSIL.

The rearrangement joins TRBV11-1 to TRBJ1-2; the match to TRBD1 covers 11 bases. CDR1 is SGHAT, CDR2 FQDESV, per germline (reference sequence). The CDR3 runs 15 residues. With 5 bases clipped from V and 5 bases from J, the junction kept 7 bases outside the gene matches. The CDR3 nucleotides are TGTGCCAGCAGCCTAGGACAGGGGGCCTGGTATGGCTACACCTTC. Encoded protein: CASSLGQGAWYGYTF.

This sequence joins TRBV7-3 and TRBJ2-1; 11 bases are a match to TRBD1. Losses at the gene ends were 1 base for V and 9 bases for J; bases not matched to a gene: 8. Germline CDR1 reads SGHTA; CDR2 reads FQGTGA. CDR3 length: 16 amino acids. The CDR3 bases are TGTGCCAGCAGCTTAATGGGACAGGGGGGAACTACTGAGCAGTTCTTC. Encoded protein: CASSLMGQGGTTEQFF.

The genes are TRBV7-9 and TRBJ2-7; 8 bases line up with TRBD1. CDR1 and CDR2 (germline): SEHNR, FQNEAQ (reference sequence). This CDR3 region has 15 residues. The junction had 7 bases not matched to a gene; V was cut back by 1 base and J by 5 bases. Written as DNA, the CDR3 is TGTGCCAGCAGCTTAGTAGTCAGGGGGCAGGACGAGCAGTACTTC. It is translated as CASSLVVRGQDEQYF.

The V and J genes are TRBV5-1 and TRBJ2-1; TRBD2 might be the D (6 bases). Germline loops: CDR1 SGHRS, CDR2 YFSETQ. Trimming cost V 2 bases and J 2 bases, with 8 bases left between them. This CDR3 comprises 14 residues. CDR3 sequence: CASSFGGTYNEQFF. CDR3 DNA sequence: TGCGCCAGCAGCTTTGGGGGGACCTACAATGAGCAGTTCTTC.

V and J are TRBV7-2 and TRBJ2-7; 13 nucleotides match TRBD2. The trim removed 5 bases at V and 6 bases at J, leaving 7 bases unmatched. Germline CDR1 and CDR2: SGHTA and FQGNSA. CDR3 length: 15 residues. CDR3 loop: CASSPWTSGSGEQYF. In DNA form, the CDR3 reads TGTGCCAGCAGCCCCTGGACTAGCGGGAGCGGCGAGCAGTACTTC.

The chain uses TRBV12-3 or TRBV12-4 and TRBJ1-2, with no clear D. This CDR3 is 13 amino acids long. V lost 3 bases, J lost 2 bases, and 7 bases lay in between. CDR3 in DNA: TGTGCCAGCAGTTTGAGGCGGAACTATGGCTACACCTTC. Protein: CASSLRRNYGYTF.

There are a few counts of this clone. V and J are TRBV5-6 and TRBJ2-3; 8 nucleotides match TRBD2. The CDR3 is made up of 15 amino acids. CDR1 is SGHDT and CDR2 is YYEEEE in the germline V gene. Trimming cost V 6 bases and J 0 bases; bases outside gene matches: 6. CDR3 sequence (DNA): TGTGCCAGCACCCCGGGGGGGCGAAGCACAGATACGCAGTATTTT. It yields the protein CASTPGGRSTDTQYF.

This clone was seen just once. The CDR3 bases are TGTGCCAGTAGGACTAGTGGGGCCGGGGAGCTGTTTTTT. Protein: CASRTSGAGELFF. The gene calls are TRBV2 and TRBJ2-2; 7 positions agree with TRBD2. The ends lost 9 bases at V and 6 bases at J; junction bases unmatched: 7. The germline gives CDR1 SNHLY, CDR2 FYNNEI. The CDR3 is made up of 13 amino acids.

This clone was counted ten times or more. The rearrangement uses TRBV9 and TRBJ2-7; a possible D gene is TRBD2 (5 bases). This CDR3 has 12 amino acids. V dropped 4 bases and J dropped 10 bases, with 15 bases sitting between them. Germline V gives CDR1 SGDLS, CDR2 YYNGEE. The CDR3 DNA reads TGTGCCAGCAGCTCTCGCCGGGGTACTCAGTACTTC. Translated, it gives CASSSRRGTQYF.

V is TRBV19 and J is TRBJ1-6; D is undetermined. CDR1 LNHDA and CDR2 SQIVND come from the germline V gene (reference sequence). The length of the CDR3 is 16 residues. V lost 2 bases, J lost 7 bases, and 15 bases lay in between. The CDR3 sequence is CASSILNGPGNSPLHF. CDR3 coding DNA: TGTGCCAGTAGTATACTAAATGGGCCGGGGAATTCACCCCTCCACTTT.

This sequence joins TRBV12-3 or TRBV12-4 and TRBJ2-1, with D perhaps TRBD2 (6 bases). The CDR3 totals 13 residues. The V end lost 3 bases, the J end lost 7 bases, and 10 bases lay between the germline ends. This chain's CDR3 is CASSFRGMNEQFF. Here the CDR3 DNA reads TGTGCCAGCAGTTTTCGGGGGATGAATGAGCAGTTCTTC.

V gene TRBV5-6 combines with J gene TRBJ2-1, with a weak D call TRBD2 (5 bases). The CDR3 consists of 13 residues. V was cut by 0 bases and J by 14 bases, with 15 bases left in between. CDR1 is SGHDT, CDR2 YYEEEE, per germline. CDR3 DNA sequence: TGTGCCAGCAGCTTGGGGAGGAACCGTATGGAGTTCTTC. Translation gives CASSLGRNRMEFF.

The gene calls are TRBV6-2 or TRBV6-3 and TRBJ2-7, with 10 bases identical to TRBD2. Trimming removed 5 bases from V and 0 bases from J; junction bases left unmatched: 1. Per germline, CDR1 MNHEY and CDR2 SVGEGT. The CDR3 covers 14 residues. The CDR3 sequence is CASSLAGASYEQYF. DNA for the CDR3: TGTGCCAGCAGTCTAGCGGGAGCCTCCTACGAGCAGTACTTC.

The J gene is TRBJ1-2, the V gene TRBV10-3; unclear D gene. The germline V gene encodes CDR1 ENHRY and CDR2 SYGVKD. Trimming stripped 2 bases from V and 7 bases from J, with 8 bases between. This CDR3 is built from 12 residues. In nucleotides, the CDR3 is TGTGCCATCAGTGAGGGTAGCTTTGGCTACACCTTC. Protein product: CAISEGSFGYTF.

V usage is TRBV11-3 and J usage is TRBJ2-1, with 8 bases fitting TRBD1. CDR1 SGHNT and CDR2 YENEEA come from the germline V gene. Trimming took 9 bases from V and 4 from J; bases not matched to a gene: 8. The CDR3 extends over 14 amino acids. CDR3 in amino acids: CASATGTGYNEQFF. In nucleotides, the CDR3 is TGTGCCAGTGCTACCGGGACAGGTTACAATGAGCAGTTCTTC. Combining the CDR3 with reference TRBV11-3 and TRBJ2-1 gives the whole variable domain EAGVVQSPRYKIIEKKQPVAFWCNPISGHNTLYWYLQNLGQGPELLIRYENEEAVDDSQLPKDRFSAERLKGVDSTLKIQPAELGDSAVYLCASATGTGYNEQFFGPGTRLTVL.

The chain links TRBV7-2 to TRBJ2-1; 12 bases fit TRBD2. J lost 5 bases, V lost 4 bases, and 3 bases had no gene match. This CDR3 has 15 residues. Per the germline V gene, CDR1 is SGHTA and CDR2 is FQGNSA. The CDR3 protein is CASSSTSGRNNEQFF. The DNA of the CDR3 is TGTGCCAGCAGCTCGACTAGCGGGAGAAACAATGAGCAGTTCTTC.

The chain carries TRBV11-3 and TRBJ2-1, with TRBD1 identical over 12 bases. The germline V gene has CDR1 SGHNT and CDR2 YENEEA. V was clipped by 6 bases and J by 8 bases; unmatched bases: 8. This CDR3 comprises 15 residues. CDR3 region: CASSPPGQGAHEQFF. CDR3 coding DNA: TGTGCCAGCAGTCCTCCGGGACAGGGGGCGCATGAGCAGTTCTTC.

The chain links TRBV19 to TRBJ2-5; TRBD2 matches 8 bases. The CDR3 extends over 13 amino acids. Per the germline V gene, CDR1 is LNHDA and CDR2 is SQIVND (reference sequence). J lost 3 bases, V lost 6 bases, and 3 bases had no gene match. CDR3 residues: CASRRRGEETQYF. The CDR3 nucleotides read TGTGCCAGTAGGCGGCGGGGGGAAGAGACCCAGTACTTC.

V and J are TRBV6-5 and TRBJ1-2; D may be TRBD1 (6 bases). CDR1 is MNHEY, CDR2 SVGAGI, per germline. V lost 1 base to trimming and J lost 2 bases, with 8 bases between them. The CDR3 runs to 14 residues. The CDR3 protein is CASSYYRENYGYTF. CDR3 in DNA: TGTGCCAGCAGTTACTACAGGGAGAACTATGGCTACACCTTC.

V gene TRBV28 combines with J gene TRBJ2-7, with D possibly being TRBD1 (5 bases). Germline CDR1 reads MDHEN; CDR2 reads SYDVKM. V lost 7 bases to trimming and J lost 5 bases, with 12 bases between them. The CDR3 is made up of 12 amino acids. CDR3 DNA sequence: TGTGCCAGCACCCAGGGAAGCCACGAGCAGTACTTC. Translated: CASTQGSHEQYF.